This entry lists 15 T cell receptor beta chains sequenced from one sample in a study of cytomegalovirus exposure and HLA in healthy donors. TCRdb's copy holds only in-frame clones and misses some; the assay was immunoSEQ multiplex PCR. The sample consists of about 240,000 clones, around nine tenths of them appearing once. Sequencing was performed on PBMCs. The receptors come from a man aged 18 to 29 in good health and CMV-seronegative.

DNA for the CDR3: TGTGCCAGCTCACCAACAGCGGGACAGGGTTATAATTCACCCCTCCACTTT. This sequence encodes CASSPTAGQGYNSPLHF. The chain combines TRBV18 with TRBJ1-6, with 9 bases identical to TRBD1. The CDR3 length is 17 residues. CDR1 is KGHSH and CDR2 is LQKENI in the germline V gene. With V trimmed by 2 bases and J by 4 bases, 6 bases remained unmatched.

The V and J genes are TRBV7-2 and TRBJ1-4, with a possible D match to TRBD1 (6 bases). V lost 3 bases and J lost 0, with 17 bases in between. The CDR3 is 18 amino acids. In germline, CDR1 is SGHTA, CDR2 FQGNSA. CDR3 region: CASSLSGQSPTTNEKLFF. As DNA, the CDR3 is TGTGCCAGCAGCTTGTCTGGACAGAGTCCCACAACTAATGAAAAACTGTTTTTT. Drawing the rest from reference TRBV7-2 and TRBJ1-4, the complete variable domain is GAGVSQSPSNKVTEKGKDVELRCDPISGHTALYWYRQSLGQGLEFLIYFQGNSAPDKSGLPSDRFSAERTGGSVSTLTIQRTQQEDSAVYLCASSLSGQSPTTNEKLFFGSGTQLSVL.

This chain links TRBV7-2 with TRBJ1-5; 8 bases are shared with TRBD1. Germline V gives CDR1 SGHTA, CDR2 FQGNSA. The junction had 7 bases not matched to a gene; V was cut back by 2 bases and J by 7 bases. There are 15 residues in the CDR3. The CDR3 bases are TGTGCCAGCAGCTTATTTCCAGGGGGCGAACAGCCCCAGCATTTT. This translates into CASSLFPGGEQPQHF.

The chain has TRBV5-6 and TRBJ2-3; tentative D call: TRBD2 (6 bases). Trimming removed 0 bases at V and 2 bases at J, with 10 bases between. The germline V gene encodes CDR1 SGHDT and CDR2 YYEEEE. The CDR3 runs 15 residues. The chain's CDR3 is CASSLAGLYTDTQYF. DNA for the CDR3: TGTGCCAGCAGCTTGGCGGGACTCTACACAGATACGCAGTATTTT.

This sequence joins TRBV28 and TRBJ2-3; TRBD1 matches 8 bases. Germline CDR1 and CDR2: MDHEN and SYDVKM. CDR3 length equals 15 residues. V shed 3 bases, J shed 2 bases, and the junction held 4 bases outside the gene matches. CDR3 nucleotides: TGTGCCAGCAGTTTCCGGGACAGGAACACAGATACGCAGTATTTT. As protein: CASSFRDRNTDTQYF. The variable domain in full, completed from reference TRBV28 and TRBJ2-3, reads DVKVTQSSRYLVKRTGEKVFLECVQDMDHENMFWYRQDPGLGLRLIYFSYDVKMKEKGDIPEGYSVSREKKERFSLILESASTNQTSMYLCASSFRDRNTDTQYFGPGTRLTVL.

The chain joins TRBV5-1 to TRBJ2-2; 10 bases agree with TRBD1. This CDR3 has 15 residues. The V segment lost 0 bases and the J segment 7 bases; nucleotides outside the gene matches: 3. The germline V gene has CDR1 SGHRS and CDR2 YFSETQ. CDR3 sequence (DNA): TGCGCCAGCAGCTTGGAAGGACAGGGGGTCGGGGAGCTGTTTTTT. Translating gives CASSLEGQGVGELFF. The entire variable domain, with the rest obtained from reference TRBV5-1 and TRBJ2-2, is as follows: KAGVTQTPRYLIKTRGQQVTLSCSPISGHRSVSWYQQTPGQGLQFLFEYFSETQRNKGNFPGRFSGRQFSNSRSEMNVSTLELGDSALYLCASSLEGQGVGELFFGEGSRLTVL.

This CDR3 reads CASSLTRGTYEQYF. The CDR3 DNA sequence: TGTGCCAGCAGCTTAACCAGGGGTACCTACGAGCAGTACTTC. The gene calls are TRBV11-2 and TRBJ2-7; possibly TRBD1 for D (6 bases). CDR1 is SGHAT and CDR2 is FQNNGV in the germline V gene. The CDR3 sequence is 14 residues long. Trimming shortened V by 2 bases and J by 2 bases, and 10 bases separated the two germline ends.

J is TRBJ2-7 and V is TRBV4-1, with D tentatively TRBD1 (5 bases). With 8 bases removed from V and 2 bases from J, the gap between germline ends came to 10 bases. This CDR3 has 12 amino acids. The germline V gene encodes CDR1 MGHRA and CDR2 YSYEKL. CDR3 loop: CASQGDTYEQYF. In DNA, the CDR3 is TGCGCCAGCCAAGGGGATACCTACGAGCAGTACTTC.

The chain has TRBV7-3 and TRBJ2-1; 13 positions match TRBD2. Germline-derived CDR1 and CDR2 are SGHTA and FQGTGA. The CDR3 spans 14 residues. The trim removed 2 bases at V and 15 bases at J, leaving 7 bases unmatched. In nucleotides, the CDR3 is TGTGCCAGCAGCTTAGGGGGGACTAGCGGGACTCTGTTCTTC. This gives the protein CASSLGGTSGTLFF.

The rearrangement uses TRBV28 and TRBJ2-3; D is possibly TRBD1 (7 bases). CDR1 is MDHEN, CDR2 SYDVKM, per germline. The CDR3 has 16 amino acids. V lost 5 bases to trimming and J lost 3 bases, with 18 bases between them. In nucleotides, the CDR3 is TGTGCCAGCAGTGGGAGGACAGGCCGAGAGACAGATACGCAGTATTTT. Protein: CASSGRTGRETDTQYF.

The chain employs TRBV4-3 and TRBJ1-6, with 7 bases aligning to TRBD1. In germline, CDR1 is LGHNA, CDR2 YSLEER. This CDR3 spans 16 amino acids. The junction had 2 bases not matched to a gene; V was cut back by 2 bases and J by 1 base. CDR3 sequence (DNA): TGCGCCAGCAGCCAAATGACAGGGTCCTATAATTCACCCCTCCACTTT. Its protein is CASSQMTGSYNSPLHF.

This chain uses TRBV7-2 with TRBJ2-5, with 9 bases lining up with TRBD2. CDR3 length: 15 residues. Trimming cost V 1 base and J 1 base; bases outside gene matches: 1. The germline V gene encodes CDR1 SGHTA and CDR2 FQGNSA. CDR3 nucleotide sequence: TGTGCCAGCAGCTTAGGTAGCGGGAGCCAAGAGACCCAGTACTTC. This encodes CASSLGSGSQETQYF.

This chain uses TRBV28 with TRBJ2-7; possibly TRBD2 for D (6 bases). The CDR3 has 13 residues. The germline CDR1 and CDR2 sequences are MDHEN and SYDVKM. The V end was cut by 2 bases, the J end by 7 bases, with 12 bases between. The CDR3 sequence: CASSLGTLGEQYF. As DNA, the CDR3 is TGTGCCAGCAGTTTAGGGACTTTGGGGGAGCAGTACTTC.

The chain joins TRBV18 to TRBJ2-3, with D hard to call. Germline V gives CDR1 KGHSH, CDR2 LQKENI. CDR3 size: 14 residues. V was cut by 3 bases and J by 2 bases, with 9 bases left in between. The chain's CDR3 is CASSPTGSTDTQYF. In nucleotides, the CDR3 is TGTGCCAGCTCACCGACTGGATCCACAGATACGCAGTATTTT.

The genes are TRBV6-6 and TRBJ2-7; possibly TRBD1 for D (8 bases). The V gene's germline CDR1 is MNHNY and CDR2 SVGAGI (reference sequence). The CDR3 is 14 amino acids. V gave up 3 bases and J gave up 6 bases, with 15 bases separating them. The CDR3 nucleotides read TGTGCCAGCAGTTATTTACAGGGGGGGCCCGAGCAGTACTTC. This sequence encodes CASSYLQGGPEQYF.